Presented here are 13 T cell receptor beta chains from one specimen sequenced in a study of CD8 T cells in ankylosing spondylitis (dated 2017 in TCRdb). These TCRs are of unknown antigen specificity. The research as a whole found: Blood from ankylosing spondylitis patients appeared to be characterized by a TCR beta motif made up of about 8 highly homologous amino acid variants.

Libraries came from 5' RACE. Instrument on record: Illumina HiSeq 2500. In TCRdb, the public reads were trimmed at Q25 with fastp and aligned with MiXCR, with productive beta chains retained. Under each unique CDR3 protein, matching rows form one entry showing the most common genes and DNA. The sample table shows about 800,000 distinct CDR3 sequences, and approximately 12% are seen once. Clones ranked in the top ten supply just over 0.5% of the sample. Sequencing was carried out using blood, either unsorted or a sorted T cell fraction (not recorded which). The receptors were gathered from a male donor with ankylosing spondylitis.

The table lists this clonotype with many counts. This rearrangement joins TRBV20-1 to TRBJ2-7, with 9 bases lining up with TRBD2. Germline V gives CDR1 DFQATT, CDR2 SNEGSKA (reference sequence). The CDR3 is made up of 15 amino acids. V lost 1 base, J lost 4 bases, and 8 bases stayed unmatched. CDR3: CSARGMASGRYEQYF. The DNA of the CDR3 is TGCAGTGCTAGAGGCATGGCCAGCGGGAGGTACGAGCAGTACTTC.

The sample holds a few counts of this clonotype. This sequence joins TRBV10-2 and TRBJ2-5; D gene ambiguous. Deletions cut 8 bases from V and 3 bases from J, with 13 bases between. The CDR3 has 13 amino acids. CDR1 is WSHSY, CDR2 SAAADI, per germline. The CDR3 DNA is TGCGCCAGCGGGGTGGGCAGTGAAGAGACCCAGTACTTC. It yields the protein CASGVGSEETQYF.

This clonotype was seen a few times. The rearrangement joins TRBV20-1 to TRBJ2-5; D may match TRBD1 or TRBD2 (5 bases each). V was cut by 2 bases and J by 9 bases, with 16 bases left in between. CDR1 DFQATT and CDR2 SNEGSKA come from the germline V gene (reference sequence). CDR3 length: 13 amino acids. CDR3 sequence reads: CSARSGHRGSQYF. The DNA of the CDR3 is TGCAGTGCTAGATCCGGACATCGAGGGTCCCAGTACTTC.

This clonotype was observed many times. CDR3 bases: TGCAGCGTGGTAGGGTTGCCCTCCTACAATGAGCAGTTCTTC. It specifies CSVVGLPSYNEQFF. The chain links TRBV29-1 to TRBJ2-1; D ambiguous. This CDR3 contains 14 residues. V was clipped by 6 bases and J by 0 bases, with 12 bases between them. Looked up from germline, CDR1 is SQVTM and CDR2 is ANQGSEA.

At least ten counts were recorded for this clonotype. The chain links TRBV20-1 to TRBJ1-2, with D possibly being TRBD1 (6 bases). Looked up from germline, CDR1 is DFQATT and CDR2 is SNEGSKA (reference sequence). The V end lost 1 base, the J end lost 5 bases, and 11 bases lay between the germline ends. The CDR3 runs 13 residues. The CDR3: CSARVGRGYGYTF. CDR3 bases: TGCAGTGCTAGAGTGGGCAGGGGATATGGCTACACCTTC.

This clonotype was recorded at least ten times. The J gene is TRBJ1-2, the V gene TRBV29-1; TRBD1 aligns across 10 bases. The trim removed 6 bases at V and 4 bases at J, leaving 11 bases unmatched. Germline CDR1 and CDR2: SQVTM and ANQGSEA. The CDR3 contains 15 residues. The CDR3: CSVGQGDPFLYGYTF. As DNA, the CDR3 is TGCAGCGTCGGACAGGGGGACCCCTTCCTCTATGGCTACACCTTC.

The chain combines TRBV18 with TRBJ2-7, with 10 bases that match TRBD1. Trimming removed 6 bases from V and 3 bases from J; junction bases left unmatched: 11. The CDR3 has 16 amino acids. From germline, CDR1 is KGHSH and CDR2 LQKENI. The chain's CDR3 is CASSLYGTGVNYEQYF. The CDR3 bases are TGTGCCAGCTCCCTGTACGGGACAGGGGTAAACTACGAGCAGTACTTC.

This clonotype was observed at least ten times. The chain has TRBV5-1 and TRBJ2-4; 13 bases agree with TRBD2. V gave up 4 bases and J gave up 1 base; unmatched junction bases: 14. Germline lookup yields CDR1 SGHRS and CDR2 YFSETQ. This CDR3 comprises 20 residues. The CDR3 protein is CASSGAGLAGFTPAKNIQYF. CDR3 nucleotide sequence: TGCGCCAGCAGCGGTGCGGGACTAGCGGGATTTACCCCTGCCAAAAACATTCAGTACTTC.

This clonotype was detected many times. As DNA, the CDR3 is TGCAGCGTCCGGTGGGGGAATACGCAGTATTTT. Translating gives CSVRWGNTQYF. This chain links TRBV29-1 with TRBJ2-3; D may be TRBD1 or TRBD2 (5 bases each). The CDR3 extends over 11 amino acids. Germline-derived CDR1 and CDR2 are SQVTM and ANQGSEA. V lost 6 bases and J 7 bases, leaving 11 bases between the germline ends.

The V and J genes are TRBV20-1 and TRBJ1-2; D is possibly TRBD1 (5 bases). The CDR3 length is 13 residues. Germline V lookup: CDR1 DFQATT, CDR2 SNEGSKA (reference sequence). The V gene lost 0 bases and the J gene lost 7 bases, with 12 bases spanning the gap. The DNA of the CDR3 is TGCAGTGCTAGAGATGGGCAGGGAGGTGGCTACACCTTC. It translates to CSARDGQGGGYTF.

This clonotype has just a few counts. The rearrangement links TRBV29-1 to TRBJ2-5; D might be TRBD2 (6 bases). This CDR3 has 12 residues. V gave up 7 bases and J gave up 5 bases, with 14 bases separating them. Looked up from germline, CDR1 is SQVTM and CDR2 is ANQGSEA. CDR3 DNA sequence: TGCAGCGGAACTAGCTGGGGGGAGACCCAGTACTTC. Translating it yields CSGTSWGETQYF.

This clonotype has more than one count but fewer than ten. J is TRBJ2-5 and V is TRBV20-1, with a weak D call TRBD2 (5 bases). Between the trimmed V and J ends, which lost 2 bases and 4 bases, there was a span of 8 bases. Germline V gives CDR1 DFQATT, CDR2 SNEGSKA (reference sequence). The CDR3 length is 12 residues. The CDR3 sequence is CSARLARETQYF. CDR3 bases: TGCAGTGCTAGACTAGCACGAGAGACCCAGTACTTC.

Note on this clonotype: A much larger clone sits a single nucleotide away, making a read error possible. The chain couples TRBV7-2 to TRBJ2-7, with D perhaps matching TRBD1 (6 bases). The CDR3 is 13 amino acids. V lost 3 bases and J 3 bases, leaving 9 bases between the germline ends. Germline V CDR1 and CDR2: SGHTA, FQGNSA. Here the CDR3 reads CASSFRDIYEQYF. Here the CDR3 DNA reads TGTGCCAGCAGCTTCCGGGACATCTACGAGCAGTACTTC.